Below, 14 T cell receptor beta chains from the same sample are listed, as sequenced in a study of shared clonotypes between healthy human individuals. Here immunoSEQ multiplex PCR was the method, and the copy in TCRdb shows in-frame clones only, minus some. Among about 680,000 clones listed, 92% were seen once. The naive CD8 fraction comprised CD45RO-negative cells positively selected for CCR7 and excluded terminally differentiated effector memory CD45RA+ cells. The sample consisted of naive CD8+ T cells sorted from blood. These receptors all come from a man aged 30 to 39 in good health.

This CDR3 reads CASSQDWLGTGNEQYF. For the CDR3, the DNA is TGCGCCAGCAGCCAAGATTGGTTAGGGACAGGGAACGAGCAGTACTTC. The chain is built from TRBV4-3 and TRBJ2-7; 9 positions agree with TRBD1. The CDR3 consists of 16 residues. Per the germline V gene, CDR1 is LGHNA and CDR2 is YSLEER. V gave up 0 bases and J gave up 5 bases; unmatched junction bases: 8.

The chain combines TRBV25-1 with TRBJ2-7; the match to TRBD2 covers 13 bases. V lost 5 bases and J lost 1; bases outside the gene matches: 11. CDR1 MGHDK and CDR2 SYGVNS come from the germline V gene. This CDR3 comprises 18 residues. CDR3 loop: CASSQGLAGEYLSYEQYF. As DNA, the CDR3 is TGTGCCAGCAGTCAAGGACTAGCGGGAGAATACTTATCCTACGAGCAGTACTTC.

The chain links TRBV6-5 to TRBJ2-1; D may be TRBD1 (5 bases). The CDR3 runs to 14 residues. Germline CDR1 and CDR2: MNHEY and SVGAGI. Trimming left V 0 bases short and J 10 bases short, with 13 bases between. Here the CDR3 reads CASSYSDSLTEQFF. The CDR3 nucleotides are TGTGCCAGCAGTTACTCCGACAGCTTGACGGAGCAGTTCTTC.

The chain combines TRBV2 with TRBJ2-7; TRBD1 agrees at 8 bases. The length of the CDR3 is 15 residues. Trimming took 4 bases from V and 3 from J; bases not matched to a gene: 8. Germline CDR1 SNHLY, CDR2 FYNNEI. The CDR3 protein is CASSVFETGVYEQYF. The CDR3 DNA reads TGTGCCAGCAGTGTTTTCGAGACAGGGGTCTACGAGCAGTACTTC.

The gene calls are TRBV4-3 and TRBJ1-1; TRBD1 is a possible D gene (6 bases). Germline CDR1 is LGHNA and CDR2 is YSLEER. Trimming removed 5 bases at V and 2 bases at J, with 9 bases between. This CDR3 region has 13 residues. The CDR3 coding sequence is TGCGCCAGCAGCAGGACAGAAAACACTGAAGCTTTCTTT. Its protein is CASSRTENTEAFF.

Worth noting for this clone: This sample also contains other DNA sequences that code for the same CDR3. This chain joins TRBV28 and TRBJ2-7; tentative D call: TRBD2 (6 bases). V was shortened by 9 bases and J by 3 bases, with 12 bases between the two germline ends. Germline V gene lookup returns CDR1 MDHEN and CDR2 SYDVKM. This CDR3 region has 12 residues. CDR3 protein: CASSGTDYEQYF. The CDR3 DNA is TGTGCCAGTTCCGGGACTGACTACGAGCAGTACTTC.

The gene calls are TRBV11-2 and TRBJ2-1; the D gene is possibly TRBD2 (7 bases). Germline values: CDR1 SGHAT, CDR2 FQNNGV. Trimming took 1 base from V and 7 from J, leaving 11 bases between them. The CDR3 consists of 14 residues. CDR3 sequence reads: CASSLGRGANEQFF. The CDR3 nucleotides are TGTGCCAGCAGCTTAGGCCGGGGGGCGAATGAGCAGTTCTTC.

The chain has TRBV27 and TRBJ2-7; TRBD1 matches 10 bases. The CDR3 length is 14 residues. After removal of 4 bases from V and 3 bases from J, the junction contained 3 bases not matched to a gene. Germline CDR1 reads MNHEY; CDR2 reads SMNVEV (reference sequence). The CDR3 reads CASSWGDRGYEQYF. The DNA for the CDR3 is TGTGCCAGCAGTTGGGGGGACAGGGGCTACGAGCAGTACTTC.

This clone showed up just once. J is TRBJ2-1 and V is TRBV11-2; D is unresolved. Germline CDR1 reads SGHAT; CDR2 reads FQNNGV. V was pared by 6 bases and J by 1 base, with 7 bases between. The CDR3 contains 13 residues. In DNA form, the CDR3 reads TGTGCCAGCAGACAAACTTCCTACAATGAGCAGTTCTTC. Protein: CASRQTSYNEQFF.

The genes are TRBV18 and TRBJ2-1, with 8 bases that match TRBD2. CDR3 size: 15 residues. CDR1 KGHSH and CDR2 LQKENI come from the germline V gene. V gave up 0 bases and J gave up 8 bases; unmatched junction bases: 6. CDR3 residues: CASSPPREGRYEQFF. The CDR3 DNA sequence: TGTGCCAGCTCACCACCACGGGAGGGTAGGTATGAGCAGTTCTTC.

Remarks on this clone: Other nucleotide sequences in the sample specify the same CDR3. The chain employs TRBV29-1 and TRBJ1-1; D uncertain. The V and J ends lost 3 bases and 0 bases respectively, with 2 bases between them. Germline CDR1 SQVTM, CDR2 ANQGSEA. CDR3 size: 11 residues. The CDR3 loop is CSVEMNTEAFF. CDR3 coding DNA: TGCAGCGTTGAGATGAACACTGAAGCTTTCTTT.

This clone was found once. V usage is TRBV6-1 and J usage is TRBJ1-2, with D unclear. V lost 1 base to trimming and J lost 0 bases, with 6 bases between them. This CDR3 has 14 amino acids. Germline loops: CDR1 MNHNS, CDR2 SASEGT. CDR3 DNA: TGTGCCAGCAGTGAAGAACAGACTAACTATGGCTACACCTTC. Amino acids: CASSEEQTNYGYTF.

V gene TRBV18 combines with J gene TRBJ2-7; no firm D call. Germline CDR1 is KGHSH and CDR2 is LQKENI. V lost 1 base to trimming and J lost 0 bases, with 13 bases between them. The CDR3 loop spans 16 amino acids. The DNA for the CDR3 is TGTGCCAGCTCACCACGAAATGGGTCTAGCTCCTACGAGCAGTACTTC. Its protein is CASSPRNGSSSYEQYF.

The chain links TRBV7-2 to TRBJ2-7; D may be TRBD1 (6 bases). V lost 3 bases and J 7 bases, leaving 16 bases between the germline ends. This CDR3 has 14 amino acids. Germline-derived CDR1 and CDR2 are SGHTA and FQGNSA. CDR3: CASSFGRDIEEQYF. For the CDR3, the DNA is TGTGCCAGCAGCTTTGGCAGGGACATAGAGGAGCAGTACTTC.